Listed below are T cell receptor beta chains from one sample, sequenced in a study of blood T cell repertoires in COVID-19. Some clones are missing from TCRdb's copy, which holds only in-frame ones; the method was immunoSEQ multiplex PCR. The sample lists some 160,000 clones; about 83% were seen once. Source material: peripheral blood. Source of these receptors: a woman of 80 years or more with acute or convalescent COVID-19. Each CDR3 is given with its conserved first and last residue. The order of the fields is D gene, J gene, clone size, V gene, CDR3 DNA, CDR3 protein. The D gene is left open where the match is weak. Clone size, where shown, is once, few, many, or a class for clones that have expanded.

TRBD2	TRBJ2-7	-	TRBV28	TGTGCCAGCAGGGGACGCGGGAGGGCTTCGTACGAGCAGTACTTC	CASRGRGRASYEQYF
TRBD2	TRBJ2-7	-	TRBV19	TGTGCCAGTAGTATAGCGGGAGGGACCTACGAGCAGTACTTC	CASSIAGGTYEQYF
-	TRBJ1-2	-	TRBV3-1/TRBV3-2	TGTGCCAGCAGCCAAGCGACTTCTGGCTACACCTTC	CASSQATSGYTF
-	TRBJ2-7	-	TRBV18	TGTGCCAGCTCCCCTGGACAGAGAGCCTACGAGCAGTACTTC	CASSPGQRAYEQYF
-	TRBJ2-5	-	TRBV6-2/TRBV6-3	TGTGCCAGCAGTTACGGTGGGCCCCAGTACTTC	CASSYGGPQYF
-	TRBJ1-5	-	TRBV3-1/TRBV3-2	TGTGCCAGCAGCCAGGGCTTTACGAGCAATCAGCCCCAGCATTTT	CASSQGFTSNQPQHF
TRBD1	TRBJ1-2	-	TRBV29-1	TGCAGCTCCGGACAGGGGGCTGTTGGCTACACCTTC	CSSGQGAVGYTF
-	TRBJ1-6	-	TRBV18	TGTGCCAGCTCACCAGCCGGGGAGGCACCCCTCCACTTT	CASSPAGEAPLHF
TRBD1	TRBJ1-6	-	TRBV5-6	TGTGCCAGCAGCTGGGGACAGGGTAGGTCACCCCTCCACTTT	CASSWGQGRSPLHF
-	TRBJ1-1	-	TRBV25-1	TGTGCCAGCAGTGAAGACTATGGGAAAGGGTCTGAAGCTTTCTTT	CASSEDYGKGSEAFF
TRBD1	TRBJ1-2	-	TRBV19	TGTGCCAGTAACCCGACAGGGGCTGAATATGGCTACACCTTC	CASNPTGAEYGYTF
TRBD1	TRBJ2-7	-	TRBV18	TGTGCCAGCTCACCAGGACAGGGCCCCTACGAGCAGTACTTC	CASSPGQGPYEQYF
TRBD1	TRBJ2-2	-	TRBV4-1	TGCGCCAGCAGCCTAACCCGACAGGGGACCGGGGAGCTGTTTTTT	CASSLTRQGTGELFF
TRBD1	TRBJ1-1	few	TRBV30	TGTGCCTGGAGTCATAACAGGGGCACTGAAGCTTTCTTT	CAWSHNRGTEAFF
-	TRBJ1-1	once	TRBV15	TGTGCCACCAGCCTATATGGCACTGAAGCTTTCTTT	CATSLYGTEAFF
TRBD2	TRBJ2-4	-	TRBV5-1	TGCGCCAGCAGCTTGGGACGGGAGGGAAACATTCAGTACTTC	CASSLGREGNIQYF
TRBD1	TRBJ1-1	-	TRBV18	TGTGCCAGCTCAGAAAGACAGGGGTCTGAAGCTTTCTTT	CASSERQGSEAFF
-	TRBJ2-3	-	TRBV12-2	TGTGCAAGTCGCCGCCGGGCGGGAGGGCCTTACACGCAGTATTTT	CASRRRAGGPYTQYF
-	TRBJ2-1	-	TRBV27	TGTGCCAGCAGTTTTGGCGGACTGTCTGTGTCCTACAATGAGCAGTTCTTC	CASSFGGLSVSYNEQFF
-	TRBJ2-1	-	TRBV6-4	TGTGCCAGCAGTGACTCGAGTGACAGGCCTGCCAATGAGCAGTTCTTC	CASSDSSDRPANEQFF
TRBD1	TRBJ1-2	many	TRBV2	TGTGCCAGCGGAAGACAGGGTAACTATGGCTACACCTTC	CASGRQGNYGYTF
-	TRBJ2-5	once	TRBV7-2	TGTGCCAGCAGCTTCTGGACACATGGGCAAGAGACCCAGTACTTC	CASSFWTHGQETQYF
TRBD1	TRBJ1-3	once	TRBV5-1	TGCGCCAGCAGCTCGACTGGGACAGCGAGTCTTGGAAACACCATATATTTT	CASSSTGTASLGNTIYF
TRBD1	TRBJ2-1	-	TRBV24-1	TGTGCCACCAGTCCTTGGGACAGGGGAACCAATGAGCAGTTCTTC	CATSPWDRGTNEQFF
-	TRBJ1-3	-	TRBV6-5	TGTGCCAGCAGTTACACCCAGACAGTCTCTGGAAACACCATATATTTT	CASSYTQTVSGNTIYF
-	TRBJ1-4	few	TRBV2	TGTGCCACCCAGAGGAGTTTGAGCGAAAAACTGTTTTTT	CATQRSLSEKLFF
-	TRBJ1-1	-	TRBV21-1	TGTGCCAGCAGCAAACCCCCTCAAGACACAACGAACACTGAAGCTTTCTTT	CASSKPPQDTTNTEAFF
TRBD2	TRBJ2-1	-	TRBV28	TGTGCCAGCAGCACTAGCGGGAGGGAGAATGAGCAGTTCTTC	CASSTSGRENEQFF
TRBD1	TRBJ1-2	-	TRBV6-5	TGTGCCAGCAGAATCACCGGGACAGGGGGCCACACCTTC	CASRITGTGGHTF
-	TRBJ2-7	-	TRBV6-5	TGTGCCAGCAGTCCCTGGACTCCCAACTCCTACGAGCAGTACTTC	CASSPWTPNSYEQYF
-	TRBJ1-3	-	TRBV6-5	TGTGCCAGCAGCCTGGGGGGATACTCTGGAAACACCATATATTTT	CASSLGGYSGNTIYF
TRBD1	TRBJ1-5	once	TRBV30	TGTGCCTGGAGTAGACAGGGGAATCAGCCCCAGCATTTT	CAWSRQGNQPQHF
-	TRBJ2-7	-	TRBV27	TGTGCCAGCAGTTCAAACCTCCGGTTCTCCTACGAGCAGTACTTC	CASSSNLRFSYEQYF
-	TRBJ2-2	-	TRBV5-1	TGCGCCAGCAGAGAAAACTCGAACACCGGGGAGCTGTTTTTT	CASRENSNTGELFF
-	TRBJ1-5	once	TRBV19	TGTGCCAGTAGTCGGGGGGATCAGCCCCAGCATTTT	CASSRGDQPQHF
-	TRBJ1-1	-	TRBV5-1	TGCGCCAGCAGCTTGGTTGGAGGCCGGACTGAAGCTTTCTTT	CASSLVGGRTEAFF
-	TRBJ1-1	-	TRBV19	TGTGCCAGTAGCTTAGCGGGGTCGGATGAAGCTTTCTTT	CASSLAGSDEAFF
TRBD2	TRBJ2-5	-	TRBV3-1/TRBV3-2	TGTGCCAGCAGCCAAGACCTTCGGGAGGGCGCGACCCAGTACTTC	CASSQDLREGATQYF
TRBD2	TRBJ2-7	-	TRBV10-1	TGCGCCAGCGCGGGAGCGGGGGAGTCCGAGCAGTACTTC	CASAGAGESEQYF
-	TRBJ1-1	-	TRBV5-1	TGCGCCAGCAGCTTGGAAGACTACACTGAAGCTTTCTTT	CASSLEDYTEAFF
-	TRBJ2-7	-	TRBV5-1	TGCGCCAGCAGCTCCGGGACTCCCTACGAGCAGTACTTC	CASSSGTPYEQYF
-	TRBJ2-2	once	TRBV15	TGTGCCACCAGCAGAGAGGGGGCGGGCGGGGAGCTGTTTTTT	CATSREGAGGELFF
-	TRBJ1-2	few	TRBV7-8	TGTGCCAGCAGCTTAACATCGGGGGGGTTTAGTGGCTACACCTTC	CASSLTSGGFSGYTF
-	TRBJ1-1	-	TRBV7-9	TGTGCCAGCAGCTTAGCGCTTGGGGCCACTGAAGCTTTCTTT	CASSLALGATEAFF
TRBD1	TRBJ2-5	many	TRBV5-4	TGTGCCAGCAGCCACGGACAGGGAGTATTGACCCAGTACTTC	CASSHGQGVLTQYF
-	TRBJ2-7	-	TRBV30	TGTGCCTGGACCAACTGGAGCACCTACGAGCAGTACTTC	CAWTNWSTYEQYF
TRBD1	TRBJ1-1	once	TRBV30	TGTGCCTGGAGTCGCTCCAGGACAGGGCAAACAACTGAAGCTTTCTTT	CAWSRSRTGQTTEAFF
-	TRBJ2-3	once	TRBV28	TGTGCCAGCTCCCAGGGTTCGACAGATACGCAGTATTTT	CASSQGSTDTQYF
-	TRBJ2-1	few	TRBV7-8	TGTGCCAGCAGCTTAGCCGGGAGCTCCTACAATGAGCAGTTCTTC	CASSLAGSSYNEQFF
-	TRBJ2-7	-	TRBV7-6	TGTGCCAGCAGCTCAGAGGTGGTCTCGGGCGAGCAGTACTTC	CASSSEVVSGEQYF
-	TRBJ2-7	-	TRBV6-5	TGTGCCAGCAGCAGCCAGGGTTTTGGGGAGCAGTACTTC	CASSSQGFGEQYF
TRBD1	TRBJ2-2	once	TRBV5-1	TGCGCCAGCAGCTTGGTGGTGACAGGGGCCACCGGGGAGCTGTTTTTT	CASSLVVTGATGELFF